Sequencing of this TCR beta chain was carried out in a study of blood T cell repertoires in COVID-19. Only in-frame clones appear in the TCRdb table, and some are missing; sequencing was by immunoSEQ multiplex PCR. Found here are about 60,000 clones, 84% of them singletons; the top ten hold 10% to 15%. Germline V CDR1 and CDR2: SNHLY, FYNNEI. The CDR3 sequence is 12 residues long. The ends lost 10 bases at V and 5 bases at J; junction bases unmatched: 7. V and J are TRBV2 and TRBJ2-5; 7 positions agree with TRBD1. The TCR comes from a human donor in a cohort sampled during active COVID-19. The material sequenced was peripheral blood. The DNA for the CDR3 is TGTGCCACCAGCTTGGACAGGGAGACCCAGTACTTC. Its protein is CATSLDRETQYF.